The source of this T cell receptor beta chain is a study of blood T cell repertoires in COVID-19. Study-wide background: COVID-19 samples, acute and convalescent, were from the United States, Italy and Spain. From T cells, B-cell-depleted T cells, or PBMCs came the material, which was cDNA or gDNA.

This clone was observed a single time. In the authors' methods: Researchers report that nucleated cell counts were estimated from reference gene primer amplification. The method was immunoSEQ multiplex PCR; TCRdb's version includes in-frame clones alone and lacks a portion of them. D and trimming were read from the DNA, whereas the V and J calls and clone size are those reported in that table. The repertoire consists of roughly 76,000 clones, with about four fifths occurring once and the leading ten covering around a sixth. Germline-derived CDR1 and CDR2 are MNHEY and SVGAGI. Trimming cost V 6 bases and J 3 bases, with 8 bases left between them. CDR3 length equals 12 residues.

The V and J genes are TRBV6-5 and TRBJ1-1; D unresolved. Sequencing was done on a sample of peripheral blood. This receptor was obtained from a human donor in a cohort sampled during active COVID-19. The CDR3 region has the DNA TGTGCCAGCAGGAAGAGTGACACTGAAGCTTTCTTT. Its translation is CASRKSDTEAFF.